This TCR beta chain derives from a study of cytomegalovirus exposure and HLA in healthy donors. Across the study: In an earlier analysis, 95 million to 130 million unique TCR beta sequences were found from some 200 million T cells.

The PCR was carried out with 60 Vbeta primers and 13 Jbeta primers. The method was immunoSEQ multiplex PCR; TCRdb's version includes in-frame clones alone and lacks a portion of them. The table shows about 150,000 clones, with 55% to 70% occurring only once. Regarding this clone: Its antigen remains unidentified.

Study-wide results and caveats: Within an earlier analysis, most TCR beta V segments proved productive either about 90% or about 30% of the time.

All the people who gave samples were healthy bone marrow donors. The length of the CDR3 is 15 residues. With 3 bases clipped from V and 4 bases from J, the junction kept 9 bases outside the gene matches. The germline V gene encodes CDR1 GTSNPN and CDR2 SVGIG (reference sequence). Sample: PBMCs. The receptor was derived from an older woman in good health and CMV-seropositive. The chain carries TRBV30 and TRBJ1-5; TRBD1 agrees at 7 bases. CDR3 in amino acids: CAWSSGQTLNQPQHF. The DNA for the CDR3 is TGTGCCTGGAGCTCGGGACAGACACTAAATCAGCCCCAGCATTTT.